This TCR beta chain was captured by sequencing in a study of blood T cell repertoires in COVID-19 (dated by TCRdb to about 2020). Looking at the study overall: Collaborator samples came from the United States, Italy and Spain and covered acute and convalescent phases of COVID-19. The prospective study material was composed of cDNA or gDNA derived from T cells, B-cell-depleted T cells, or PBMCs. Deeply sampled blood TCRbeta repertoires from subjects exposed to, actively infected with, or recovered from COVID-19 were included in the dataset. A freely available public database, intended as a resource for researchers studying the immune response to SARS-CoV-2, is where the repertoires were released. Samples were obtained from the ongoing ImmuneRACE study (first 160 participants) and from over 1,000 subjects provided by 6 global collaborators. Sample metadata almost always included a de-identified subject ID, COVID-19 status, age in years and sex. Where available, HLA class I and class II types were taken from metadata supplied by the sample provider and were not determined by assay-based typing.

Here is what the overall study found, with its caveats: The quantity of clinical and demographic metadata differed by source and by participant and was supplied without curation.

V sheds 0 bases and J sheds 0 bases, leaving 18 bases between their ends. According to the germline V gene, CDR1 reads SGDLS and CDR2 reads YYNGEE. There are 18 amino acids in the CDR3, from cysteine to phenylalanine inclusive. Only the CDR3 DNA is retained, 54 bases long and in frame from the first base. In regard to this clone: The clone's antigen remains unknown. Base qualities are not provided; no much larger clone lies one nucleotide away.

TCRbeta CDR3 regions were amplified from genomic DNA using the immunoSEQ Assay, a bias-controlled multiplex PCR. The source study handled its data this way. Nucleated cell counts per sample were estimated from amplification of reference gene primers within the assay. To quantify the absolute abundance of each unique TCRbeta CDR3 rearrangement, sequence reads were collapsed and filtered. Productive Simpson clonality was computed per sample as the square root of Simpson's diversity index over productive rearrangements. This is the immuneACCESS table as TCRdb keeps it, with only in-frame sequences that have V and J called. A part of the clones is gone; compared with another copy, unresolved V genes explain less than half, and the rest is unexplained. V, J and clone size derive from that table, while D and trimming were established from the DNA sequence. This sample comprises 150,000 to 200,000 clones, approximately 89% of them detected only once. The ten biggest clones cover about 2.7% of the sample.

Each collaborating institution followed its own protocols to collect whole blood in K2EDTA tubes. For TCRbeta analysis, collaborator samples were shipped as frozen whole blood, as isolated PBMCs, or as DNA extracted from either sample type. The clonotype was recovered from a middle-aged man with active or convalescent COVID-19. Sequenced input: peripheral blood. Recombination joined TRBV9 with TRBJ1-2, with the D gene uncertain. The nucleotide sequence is TGTGCCAGCAGCGTAGAAGAGGGAACAATCCGGGCTAACTATGGCTACACCTTC. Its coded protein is CASSVEEGTIRANYGYTF.